A selection of T cell receptor beta chains follows, all from one sample in a study of graft-versus-host responses after intestinal transplantation. Sequencing was performed with immunoSEQ multiplex PCR; in TCRdb, only in-frame clones are kept and a portion is missing. The sample lists around 110,000 clones, just over 90% occurring once. Their cognate antigens are unknown. This sample comprised unstimulated CD4+ T cells sorted from spleen or lymph node cells, obtained before transplant. The receptor set was obtained from a human donor who was the organ donor for an intestinal transplant. The CDR3 runs from the conserved cysteine through the conserved F or W. A D gene is named only where the DNA matches it firmly. The size field is filled for only some rows; it gives once, few, many or a size class.

d_call: -
v_call: TRBV6-9
clone_size: -
j_call: TRBJ1-2
cdr3_aa: CASSYDLRGSYGYTF
cdr3_nt: TGTGCCAGCAGTTACGACCTCCGGGGGAGCTATGGCTACACCTTC

d_call: TRBD1
v_call: TRBV5-1
clone_size: once
j_call: TRBJ1-2
cdr3_aa: CASSPTGSNYGYTF
cdr3_nt: TGCGCCAGCAGCCCGACAGGGTCAAACTATGGCTACACCTTC

d_call: TRBD1
v_call: TRBV4-3
clone_size: -
j_call: TRBJ2-1
cdr3_aa: CASSQQGASYNEQFF
cdr3_nt: TGCGCCAGCAGCCAACAGGGGGCTAGTTACAATGAGCAGTTCTTC

d_call: -
v_call: TRBV19
clone_size: -
j_call: TRBJ2-3
cdr3_aa: CASNRQVGSDTQYF
cdr3_nt: TGTGCCAGTAATCGACAGGTTGGCTCAGATACGCAGTATTTT

d_call: -
v_call: TRBV6-5
clone_size: -
j_call: TRBJ1-5
cdr3_aa: CASRLGAGGYQPQHF
cdr3_nt: TGTGCCAGCAGATTGGGAGCCGGAGGCTATCAGCCCCAGCATTTT

d_call: -
v_call: TRBV6-6
clone_size: -
j_call: TRBJ1-2
cdr3_aa: CASSYWGRGIYGYTF
cdr3_nt: TGTGCCAGCAGTTATTGGGGGAGGGGAATCTATGGCTACACCTTC

d_call: -
v_call: TRBV2
clone_size: -
j_call: TRBJ2-7
cdr3_aa: CASSEGHSYEQYF
cdr3_nt: TGTGCCAGCAGTGAGGGACACTCCTACGAGCAGTACTTC

d_call: -
v_call: TRBV9
clone_size: -
j_call: TRBJ1-2
cdr3_aa: CASSRGDYDGYTF
cdr3_nt: TGTGCCAGCAGCCGGGGAGACTACGATGGCTACACCTTC

d_call: -
v_call: TRBV2
clone_size: few
j_call: TRBJ2-5
cdr3_aa: CASSEQQVWRTQYF
cdr3_nt: TGTGCCAGCAGTGAGCAACAGGTCTGGCGGACCCAGTACTTC

d_call: TRBD2
v_call: TRBV7-9
clone_size: -
j_call: TRBJ2-5
cdr3_aa: CASSAGLAVETQYF
cdr3_nt: TGTGCCAGCAGCGCCGGGCTAGCGGTAGAGACCCAGTACTTC

d_call: -
v_call: TRBV7-3
clone_size: -
j_call: TRBJ2-5
cdr3_aa: CASSLRVQETQYF
cdr3_nt: TGTGCCAGCAGCTTAAGAGTACAAGAGACCCAGTACTTC

d_call: -
v_call: TRBV19
clone_size: -
j_call: TRBJ1-5
cdr3_aa: CASSIRGRAGVQPQHF
cdr3_nt: TGTGCCAGTAGTATTCGGGGCAGGGCGGGGGTTCAGCCCCAGCATTTT

d_call: -
v_call: TRBV6-1
clone_size: -
j_call: TRBJ2-3
cdr3_aa: CASSAGVGGDTQYF
cdr3_nt: TGTGCCAGCAGTGCGGGAGTGGGTGGGGATACGCAGTATTTT

d_call: -
v_call: TRBV30
clone_size: once
j_call: TRBJ1-3
cdr3_aa: CAWSVRRGGNTIYF
cdr3_nt: TGTGCCTGGAGTGTACGACGAGGTGGAAACACCATATATTTT

d_call: -
v_call: TRBV13
clone_size: -
j_call: TRBJ2-7
cdr3_aa: CASSSPIQESTYEQYF
cdr3_nt: TGTGCCAGCAGCTCCCCCATCCAAGAGTCTACCTACGAGCAGTACTTC

d_call: TRBD2
v_call: TRBV27
clone_size: -
j_call: TRBJ2-5
cdr3_aa: CASIEPGLAGGHQETQYF
cdr3_nt: TGTGCCAGCATCGAACCGGGACTAGCGGGAGGGCACCAAGAGACCCAGTACTTC

d_call: TRBD2
v_call: TRBV10-1
clone_size: once
j_call: TRBJ2-3
cdr3_aa: CASTGGAQYF
cdr3_nt: TGCGCCAGCACGGGAGGGGCGCAGTATTTT

d_call: TRBD1
v_call: TRBV28
clone_size: -
j_call: TRBJ1-1
cdr3_aa: CASSLYPQGALNTEAFF
cdr3_nt: TGTGCCAGCAGTTTATATCCTCAGGGGGCGCTGAACACTGAAGCTTTCTTT

d_call: TRBD1
v_call: TRBV7-2
clone_size: -
j_call: TRBJ1-1
cdr3_aa: CASSLVWQGARTEAFF
cdr3_nt: TGTGCCAGCAGCTTAGTTTGGCAGGGGGCGCGAACTGAAGCTTTCTTT

d_call: TRBD1
v_call: TRBV25-1
clone_size: -
j_call: TRBJ2-5
cdr3_aa: CASSEATGAETQYF
cdr3_nt: TGTGCCAGCAGTGAGGCGACAGGGGCAGAGACCCAGTACTTC

d_call: TRBD2
v_call: TRBV7-9
clone_size: -
j_call: TRBJ2-1
cdr3_aa: CASSPSLAGRANEQFF
cdr3_nt: TGTGCCAGCAGCCCATCACTAGCGGGAAGGGCGAATGAGCAGTTCTTC

d_call: -
v_call: TRBV2
clone_size: -
j_call: TRBJ2-2
cdr3_aa: CASSETGISFGTGELFF
cdr3_nt: TGTGCCAGCAGTGAGACCGGGATTTCCTTTGGGACCGGGGAGCTGTTTTTT

d_call: TRBD1
v_call: TRBV14
clone_size: -
j_call: TRBJ1-3
cdr3_aa: CASSQGGQGSGNTIYF
cdr3_nt: TGTGCCAGCAGCCAAGGGGGACAGGGCTCTGGAAACACCATATATTTT

d_call: -
v_call: TRBV7-6
clone_size: -
j_call: TRBJ2-2
cdr3_aa: CASSLVEGGELFF
cdr3_nt: TGTGCCAGCAGCCTTGTTGAGGGCGGGGAGCTGTTTTTT

d_call: -
v_call: TRBV2
clone_size: -
j_call: TRBJ1-1
cdr3_aa: CASSEGRVTAFF
cdr3_nt: TGTGCCAGCAGTGAGGGCAGGGTAACAGCTTTCTTT

d_call: -
v_call: TRBV18
clone_size: -
j_call: TRBJ1-5
cdr3_aa: CASSPTDSNQPQHF
cdr3_nt: TGTGCCAGCTCACCCACAGATAGCAATCAGCCCCAGCATTTT

d_call: -
v_call: TRBV6-6
clone_size: -
j_call: TRBJ2-7
cdr3_aa: CASRLGLVTTYEQYF
cdr3_nt: TGTGCCAGCAGACTTGGGCTAGTGACTACCTACGAGCAGTACTTC

d_call: TRBD2
v_call: TRBV6-6
clone_size: once
j_call: TRBJ2-7
cdr3_aa: CASTPMIAGGVEQYF
cdr3_nt: TGTGCCAGCACCCCGATGATAGCGGGAGGCGTAGAGCAGTACTTC

d_call: -
v_call: TRBV7-9
clone_size: -
j_call: TRBJ1-4
cdr3_aa: CASSLIDEKLFF
cdr3_nt: TGTGCCAGCAGCTTAATTGATGAAAAACTGTTTTTT

d_call: TRBD1
v_call: TRBV11-2
clone_size: -
j_call: TRBJ1-2
cdr3_aa: CASSLTGYGYTF
cdr3_nt: TGTGCCAGCAGCTTGACAGGGTATGGCTACACCTTC

d_call: -
v_call: TRBV30
clone_size: -
j_call: TRBJ1-3
cdr3_aa: CAWGSLFSGNTIYF
cdr3_nt: TGTGCCTGGGGCAGCCTTTTCTCTGGAAACACCATATATTTT

d_call: -
v_call: TRBV10-1
clone_size: -
j_call: TRBJ2-1
cdr3_aa: CASSFSLDRDNEQFF
cdr3_nt: TGCGCCAGCAGTTTCTCTTTAGACAGAGACAATGAGCAGTTCTTC

d_call: TRBD1
v_call: TRBV7-9
clone_size: -
j_call: TRBJ1-3
cdr3_aa: CASQGDSGNTIYF
cdr3_nt: TGTGCCAGCCAGGGGGACTCTGGAAACACCATATATTTT

d_call: -
v_call: TRBV2
clone_size: -
j_call: TRBJ1-5
cdr3_aa: CASSDRVGGQPQHF
cdr3_nt: TGTGCCAGCAGTGATCGTGTAGGAGGGCAGCCCCAGCATTTT

d_call: TRBD1
v_call: TRBV19
clone_size: -
j_call: TRBJ1-2
cdr3_aa: CASSPTRQGTYGYTF
cdr3_nt: TGTGCCAGTAGCCCCACGCGACAGGGGACCTATGGCTACACCTTC